This T cell receptor (beta chain) originates from a study of blood T cell repertoires in COVID-19. Study background: The analysed material was cDNA or gDNA that came from T cells, B-cell-depleted T cells, or PBMCs.

Sequencing was performed with immunoSEQ multiplex PCR; in TCRdb, only in-frame clones are kept and a portion is missing. The data hold over 150,000 clones, with roughly four fifths observed a single time. V was pared by 4 bases and J by 5 bases, with 4 bases of the junction left unmatched. CDR3 size: 13 residues. Germline lookup yields CDR1 SGDLS and CDR2 YYNGEE. The chain has TRBV9 and TRBJ1-1; 8 bases are shared with TRBD1. The specimen was peripheral blood. The origin of this receptor is a woman in her seventies with COVID-19, enrolled during active disease. The chain's CDR3 is CASSQGARTEAFF. The CDR3 coding sequence is TGTGCCAGCAGCCAGGGGGCACGGACTGAAGCTTTCTTT. Supplemented by reference TRBV9 and TRBJ1-1, the full variable domain reads DSGVTQTPKHLITATGQRVTLRCSPRSGDLSVYWYQQSLDQGLQFLIQYYNGEERAKGNILERFSAQQFPDLHSELNLSSLELGDSALYFCASSQGARTEAFFGQGTRLTVV.